This TCR beta chain was retrieved from a study of glioma-infiltrating T cells after dendritic cell vaccination. As for the study in general: Dendritic cell vaccine was injected intradermally three times, biweekly.

The data were produced by immunoSEQ multiplex PCR, yet TCRdb's version contains in-frame clones alone and is incomplete. The repertoire includes tens of thousands of clones, roughly 80% of them detected once, and less than 20% sits in the top ten. Germline V gives CDR1 SGHNT, CDR2 YENEEA. J was trimmed by 2 bases and V by 6 bases; bases with no gene match: 5. This CDR3 is 14 amino acids long. Time point noted: after dendritic cell vaccination, including at tumor progression/relapse. The sample was blood, taken after dendritic cell vaccination. This TCR derives from a human donor with glioblastoma. J is TRBJ2-3 and V is TRBV11-3, with TRBD2 identical over 7 bases. CDR3 DNA: TGTGCCAGCAGTTCCGGACTAGTCACAGATACGCAGTATTTT. This gives the protein CASSSGLVTDTQYF.